The source of this T cell receptor beta chain is a study of T cell repertoires in cytomegalovirus infection. Study details: Public TCR beta signature analysis indicated the presence of both CMV infection and matching HLA type. Study-wide findings and caveats: Cumulative frequency (of public TCR beta family members) identified carriers of CMV plus the relevant HLA.

TCRdb re-derived calls from the reads in MiXCR, one entry per CDR3 protein. The sample consists of over 300,000 distinct CDR3 sequences, 8% to 9.5% of them appearing once. With 4 bases removed from V and 2 bases from J, the gap between germline ends came to 12 bases. Germline CDR1 is SEHNR and CDR2 is FQNEAQ (reference sequence). The CDR3 runs 15 residues. This clonotype was seen ten or more times. Its target is not known. The sequenced sample was PBMCs. The chain links TRBV7-9 to TRBJ1-5; D is ambiguous. The TCR comes from a human donor in good health (CMV status not recorded). Some clones in this sample may be carry-over from other donors' samples. The CDR3 spells CASSSSGYGNQPQHF. CDR3 nucleotide sequence: TGTGCCAGCAGCTCCTCCGGTTACGGCAATCAGCCCCAGCATTTT.